This TCR beta chain derives from a study of blood T cell repertoires in COVID-19. Study in general: Sample material is recorded as cDNA or gDNA derived from T cells, B-cell-depleted T cells, or PBMCs.

TCRdb keeps only in-frame clones here, not all; method: immunoSEQ multiplex PCR. The top ten clones hold 1.4% of a sample with hundreds of thousands of clones, 75% to 90% of them seen once. This clone showed up just once. Germline V lookup: CDR1 SGHRS, CDR2 YFSETQ. This CDR3 has 17 amino acids. Unmatched junction bases numbered 7, after V lost 5 bases and J lost 0 bases. The chain uses TRBV5-1 and TRBJ2-3; 12 bases align to TRBD2. The sequencing input was peripheral blood. The source of this sequence is a woman aged 25 to 39 with active or convalescent COVID-19. CDR3 coding DNA: TGCGCCAGCAGACCAAGACTAGCGGGAGCTAGCACAGATACGCAGTATTTT. Protein sequence: CASRPRLAGASTDTQYF.